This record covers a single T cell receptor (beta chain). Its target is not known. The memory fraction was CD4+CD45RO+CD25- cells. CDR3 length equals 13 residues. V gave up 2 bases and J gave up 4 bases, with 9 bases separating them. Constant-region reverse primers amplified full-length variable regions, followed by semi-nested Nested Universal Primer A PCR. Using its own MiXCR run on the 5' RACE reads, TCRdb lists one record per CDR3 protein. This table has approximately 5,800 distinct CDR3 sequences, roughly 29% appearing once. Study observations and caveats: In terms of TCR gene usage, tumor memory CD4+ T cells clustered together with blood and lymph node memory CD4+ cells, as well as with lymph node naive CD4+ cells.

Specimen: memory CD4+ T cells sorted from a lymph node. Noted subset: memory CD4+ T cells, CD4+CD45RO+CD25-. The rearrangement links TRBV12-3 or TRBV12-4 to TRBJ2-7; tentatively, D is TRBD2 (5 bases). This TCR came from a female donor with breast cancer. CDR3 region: CASSLSGGYEQYF. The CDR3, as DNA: TGTGCCAGCAGTTTATCCGGCGGGTACGAGCAGTACTTC.